This T cell receptor (beta chain) derives from a study of Tregs in tolerant kidney transplant recipients. General study points: Tregs expanded with activated donor B cells seemed most donor-specific. Tolerant patients' donor-specific Tregs expanded beyond overall Tregs, suggesting antigen-driven growth.

The assay was immunoSEQ multiplex PCR, and TCRdb's table has in-frame clones only and misses some. The data show tens of thousands of clones, over 75% seen once. The nonmyeloablative bone marrow transplants came from related graft donors, with transient mixed chimerism. In the case of this clone: The antigen is not known. One end of the junction varies from germline; a read error may be responsible.

This CDR3 spans 12 amino acids. Germline-derived CDR1 and CDR2 are MNHNS and SASEGT. V gene TRBV6-1 combines with J gene TRBJ2-1; the match to TRBD2 covers 7 bases. The specimen was CD4+ T cells from blood (PBMCs), collected 6 months after the transplant. The TCR comes from a human patient who received a combined kidney and bone marrow transplant. Some T cells may be supplied by the graft donor. The CDR3 loop is CAISRDYSEQFF. In DNA, the CDR3 is TGTGCCATATCTCGGGACTACAGTGAGCAGTTCTTC.